Described below is a single TCR beta chain sequence and its context. Its antigen is unknown. These data are taken from a study of CXCR3-negative and CXCR3-positive naive CD8 T cells. Points from the study as a whole: More hydrophobic TRB CDR3s were found in CXCR3-positive naive cells than in CXCR3-negative naive cells. The study found comparably high diversity in both naive subsets and much lower diversity in memory CD8+ cells.

With UMI labels, 5' RACE was used to prepare the TRB cDNA libraries. TCRdb re-analyzed the 5' RACE reads; it lists each CDR3 protein once, without DNA. Its listing shows tens of thousands of distinct CDR3 sequences. The CDR3 runs to 13 residues. The sequence was collected from a human donor in good health. Some clones in this sample may be carry-over from other donors' samples. This chain uses TRBV12-3 or TRBV12-4 with TRBJ2-3. The sample comprised naive CXCR3+ CD8+ T cells from blood. The subset is: CD45RO-CCR7+CD27+CD95- naive CD8+ T cells expressing CXCR3 (TNR3+). CDR3 loop: CASSSDSADTQYF.